This T cell receptor (beta chain) was profiled in a study of CD8+CD57+ T cells in acquired aplastic anemia. Genomic DNA was employed as the template in profiling TCR beta VDJ and CDR3. From the reads, TCRdb called clonotypes with MiXCR, one entry per CDR3 protein. This sample has 150,000 or so distinct CDR3 sequences, with roughly 48% found just once. In patients chosen for sequencing, flow cytometry had shown CD8+CD57+ cell expansion. Severe acquired aplastic anemia was the diagnosis recorded for all patients. Sequencing was performed on sorted CD4+, CD8+, or CD8+CD57+ T cells (not recorded which) from PBMCs. The receptor comes from a human donor with aplastic anemia.

The CDR3 sequence: CASSYSTFRTGVHEQYF. The CDR3 DNA follows: TGTGCCAGCAGCTACAGTACATTTAGGACAGGGGTCCACGAGCAGTACTTC. The V and J genes are TRBV6-2 or TRBV6-3 and TRBJ2-7; TRBD1 matches at 9 bases. The CDR3 runs 17 residues. The junction had 17 bases not matched to a gene; V was cut back by 6 bases and J by 5 bases. CDR1 MNHEY and CDR2 SVGEGT come from the germline V gene.